The rows below give T cell receptor beta chains drawn from one sample of a study of cytomegalovirus exposure and HLA in healthy donors. Sequencing was performed with immunoSEQ multiplex PCR; in TCRdb, only in-frame clones are kept and a portion is missing. The sample has some 150,000 clones; approximately 94% are singletons. The specimen sequenced was PBMCs. Receptors originate from a man aged 18 to 29 in good health and CMV-seropositive. The CDR3 runs from the conserved cysteine through the conserved F or W. Each record gives: V gene, clone size, J gene, D gene, CDR3 protein, CDR3 DNA. The D gene is left open where the match is weak. Clone sizes are given selectively: once, few, many, or a class where the clone is expanded.

>TRBV5-6|NA|TRBJ2-1|NA
CASTIMRYEQFF
TGTGCCAGCACTATCATGCGTTATGAGCAGTTCTTC
>TRBV11-1|NA|TRBJ1-2|NA
CASSAVRYGYTF
TGTGCCAGCAGCGCGGTGAGATATGGCTACACCTTC
>TRBV2|NA|TRBJ2-7|TRBD1
CASSVRDSSYEQYF
TGTGCCAGCAGCGTCCGGGACAGCTCCTACGAGCAGTACTTC
>TRBV5-1|once|TRBJ2-1|NA
CASSDSPGTHNEQFF
TGCGCCAGCAGCGATTCTCCCGGGACACACAATGAGCAGTTCTTC
>TRBV7-6|NA|TRBJ1-4|NA
CASSWTATNEKLFF
TGTGCCAGCAGCTGGACAGCAACTAATGAAAAACTGTTTTTT
>TRBV4-1|NA|TRBJ2-7|TRBD2
CASSQAGTSAYEQYF
TGCGCCAGCAGCCAAGCTGGGACTAGCGCCTACGAGCAGTACTTC
>TRBV15|NA|TRBJ2-3|TRBD2
CATSRDRLAYSDTQYF
TGTGCCACCAGCAGAGATAGACTAGCCTATTCAGATACGCAGTATTTT
>TRBV7-2|NA|TRBJ2-7|TRBD2
CASSWGLAGAYEQYF
TGTGCCAGCAGCTGGGGACTAGCGGGAGCCTACGAGCAGTACTTC
>TRBV28|NA|TRBJ2-1|TRBD2
CASSKGLAYEQFF
TGTGCCAGCAGTAAGGGACTAGCGTATGAGCAGTTCTTC
>TRBV5-6|NA|TRBJ2-1|TRBD2
CASSPGLVLHEQFF
TGTGCCAGCAGCCCGGGACTAGTTCTCCATGAGCAGTTCTTC
>TRBV27|once|TRBJ2-7|TRBD1
CASSKSGTGAHEQYF
TGTGCCAGCAGTAAGTCCGGGACAGGGGCCCACGAGCAGTACTTC
>TRBV28|NA|TRBJ1-2|NA
CASIRRGLGGYTF
TGTGCCAGCATTCGGCGAGGGCTTGGTGGCTACACCTTC
>TRBV7-6|few|TRBJ2-2|TRBD2
CASSLAHPGLAGEGGELFF
TGTGCCAGCAGCTTAGCCCATCCGGGACTAGCGGGAGAAGGCGGGGAGCTGTTTTTT
>TRBV27|NA|TRBJ2-7|TRBD2
CASSLRTSGGYEQYF
TGTGCCAGCAGTCTCCGGACTAGCGGGGGCTACGAGCAGTACTTC
>TRBV4-2|NA|TRBJ1-1|NA
CASSQEWREDTEAFF
TGTGCCAGCAGCCAAGAGTGGAGGGAGGACACTGAAGCTTTCTTT
>TRBV4-1|NA|TRBJ2-2|NA
CASSQRDRDTSNTGELFF
TGCGCCAGCAGCCAACGGGACCGGGACACCTCGAACACCGGGGAGCTGTTTTTT